The 6 T cell receptor beta chains below come from one sample, sequenced in a study of T cells in Graves' hyperthyroidism and ophthalmopathy. Amplification of TCR beta CDR3 regions used RNA as the template. Researchers ran a first-round RT-PCR on the TCR CDR3 using the HTBI primer set. TCRdb recomputed calls from the multiplex PCR reads with MiXCR, one row per CDR3 protein. The table shows around 450,000 distinct CDR3 sequences, with roughly an eighth occurring only once. The sample consisted of blood. All receptors derive from a woman aged 18-30 years with Graves' hyperthyroidism.

As for this clonotype: A much bigger clone sits one base away, suggesting this may be a read error. The genes are TRBV28 and TRBJ2-1; 7 nucleotides match TRBD1. The junction had 8 bases not matched to a gene; V was cut back by 3 bases and J by 6 bases. The germline V gene encodes CDR1 MDHEN and CDR2 SYDVKM. This CDR3 is built from 15 residues. As DNA, the CDR3 is TGTGCCAGCAGTTTCACCGGGACAGAGATCAATGAGCAGTTCTTC. Translating it yields CASSFTGTEINEQFF.

This clonotype was seen many times. CDR3: CASSGLAGAPGEQYF. The CDR3 DNA reads as TGCGCCAGCAGCGGTCTAGCGGGAGCCCCGGGGGAGCAGTACTTC. The V call is TRBV5-1, the J call TRBJ2-7, with TRBD2 identical over 10 bases. There are 15 residues in the CDR3. The germline V gene encodes CDR1 SGHRS and CDR2 YFSETQ. V gave up 4 bases and J gave up 7 bases; unmatched junction bases: 11.

In this sample, this clonotype turned up many times. The rearrangement uses TRBV28 and TRBJ1-6; TRBD1 is a possible D gene (5 bases). This CDR3 contains 17 residues. From germline, CDR1 is MDHEN and CDR2 SYDVKM. Trimming removed 6 bases at V and 0 bases at J, with 15 bases between. The CDR3 DNA is TGTGCCAGCAGCCCAGTGGTTGACAGCTCCTATAATTCACCCCTCCACTTT. It translates to CASSPVVDSSYNSPLHF. Looking up the rest from reference TRBV28 and TRBJ1-6 gives the full variable domain: DVKVTQSSRYLVKRTGEKVFLECVQDMDHENMFWYRQDPGLGLRLIYFSYDVKMKEKGDIPEGYSVSREKKERFSLILESASTNQTSMYLCASSPVVDSSYNSPLHFGNGTRLTVT.

This clonotype was seen a few times. The genes are TRBV7-8 and TRBJ2-7; D might be TRBD2 (6 bases). V gave up 0 bases and J gave up 6 bases, with 18 bases separating them. The CDR3 length is 16 residues. The germline V gene encodes CDR1 SGHVS and CDR2 FQNEAQ. CDR3 in DNA: TGTGCCAGCAGCTTAGCGTGGGGCGGGATAAGGGCCGAGCAGTACTTC. This gives the protein CASSLAWGGIRAEQYF.

At least ten counts were recorded for this clonotype. V and J are TRBV6-5 and TRBJ1-1; D gene uncertain. V lost 4 bases, J lost 5 bases, and 5 bases lay in between. Germline V gene sequence: CDR1 MNHEY, CDR2 SVGAGI. This CDR3 region has 11 residues. The CDR3 DNA reads TGTGCCAGCAGTTCCTTTACTGAAGCTTTCTTT. It yields the protein CASSSFTEAFF.

This chain joins TRBV28 and TRBJ2-5; possible D gene TRBD2, 6 bases. This CDR3 comprises 13 residues. The V end lost 3 bases, the J end lost 14 bases, and 19 bases lay between the germline ends. In germline, CDR1 is MDHEN, CDR2 SYDVKM. The CDR3 coding sequence is TGTGCCAGCAGTTTGCGGGAACCCCTAGGCAAATACTTC. Translation: CASSLREPLGKYF. The variable domain in full, completed from reference TRBV28 and TRBJ2-5, reads DVKVTQSSRYLVKRTGEKVFLECVQDMDHENMFWYRQDPGLGLRLIYFSYDVKMKEKGDIPEGYSVSREKKERFSLILESASTNQTSMYLCASSLREPLGKYFGPGTRLLVL.